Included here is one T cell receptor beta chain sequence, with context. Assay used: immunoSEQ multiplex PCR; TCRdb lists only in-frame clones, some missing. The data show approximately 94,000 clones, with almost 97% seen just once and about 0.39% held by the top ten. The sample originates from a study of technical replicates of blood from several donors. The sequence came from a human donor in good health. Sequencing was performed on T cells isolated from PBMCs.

The CDR3 region has the DNA TGCGCCAGCAGCCCTGACCCGGAGACTGAAGCTTTCTTT. This encodes CASSPDPETEAFF. V gene TRBV5-1 combines with J gene TRBJ1-1; D is uncertain. This CDR3 has 13 residues. Per the germline V gene, CDR1 is SGHRS and CDR2 is YFSETQ. V gave up 4 bases and J gave up 5 bases, with 12 bases separating them.